This T cell receptor beta chain appears in the sequencing data of a study of Ad26.COV2.S vaccination and SARS-CoV-2 variants. The CDR3 consists of 15 residues. Trimming took off 2 bases at V and 4 bases at J, with 16 bases between the two ends. CDR1 is SGHDT, CDR2 YYEEEE, per germline. Note on this clone: Its antigen remains unidentified.

Study results and caveats: Similar non-spike TCR breadth was observed in recipients of vaccine and of placebo. TCR breadth and depth estimates may have understated total T cell responses.

The method was immunoSEQ multiplex PCR; TCRdb's version includes in-frame clones alone and lacks a portion of them. Counted here are over 200,000 clones, 70% to 90% occurring once; the ten biggest clones make up around 10%. Specified treatment: around 19 received Ad26.COV2.S at low or high dose, single or two shots; 5 received placebo; per-sample allocation not given. Sampling took place 63 days after the first vaccine or placebo injection. The shot given was an Ad26 vector that makes Wuhan-strain SARS-CoV-2 spike. This receptor was taken from a person between 18 and 65 years old who received the Ad26.COV2.S COVID-19 vaccine or a placebo. This rearrangement joins TRBV5-6 to TRBJ2-7, with D perhaps TRBD2 (5 bases). The source was peripheral blood, collected in a trial of Ad26.COV2.S vaccine versus placebo. The CDR3 here is CASSFHFREGYEQYF. The CDR3, as DNA: TGTGCCAGCAGCTTTCACTTTCGGGAAGGGTACGAGCAGTACTTC.